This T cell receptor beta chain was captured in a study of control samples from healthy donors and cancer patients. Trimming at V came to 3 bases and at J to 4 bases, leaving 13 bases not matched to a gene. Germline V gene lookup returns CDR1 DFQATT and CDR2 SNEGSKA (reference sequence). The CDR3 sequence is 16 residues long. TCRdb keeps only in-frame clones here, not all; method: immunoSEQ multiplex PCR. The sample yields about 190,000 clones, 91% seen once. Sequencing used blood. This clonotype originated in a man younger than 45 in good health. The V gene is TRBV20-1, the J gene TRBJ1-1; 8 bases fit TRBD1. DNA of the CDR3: TGCAGTGCTAGTCTTATGGACAGGGCTTTGAGCACTGAAGCTTTCTTT. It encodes CSASLMDRALSTEAFF.